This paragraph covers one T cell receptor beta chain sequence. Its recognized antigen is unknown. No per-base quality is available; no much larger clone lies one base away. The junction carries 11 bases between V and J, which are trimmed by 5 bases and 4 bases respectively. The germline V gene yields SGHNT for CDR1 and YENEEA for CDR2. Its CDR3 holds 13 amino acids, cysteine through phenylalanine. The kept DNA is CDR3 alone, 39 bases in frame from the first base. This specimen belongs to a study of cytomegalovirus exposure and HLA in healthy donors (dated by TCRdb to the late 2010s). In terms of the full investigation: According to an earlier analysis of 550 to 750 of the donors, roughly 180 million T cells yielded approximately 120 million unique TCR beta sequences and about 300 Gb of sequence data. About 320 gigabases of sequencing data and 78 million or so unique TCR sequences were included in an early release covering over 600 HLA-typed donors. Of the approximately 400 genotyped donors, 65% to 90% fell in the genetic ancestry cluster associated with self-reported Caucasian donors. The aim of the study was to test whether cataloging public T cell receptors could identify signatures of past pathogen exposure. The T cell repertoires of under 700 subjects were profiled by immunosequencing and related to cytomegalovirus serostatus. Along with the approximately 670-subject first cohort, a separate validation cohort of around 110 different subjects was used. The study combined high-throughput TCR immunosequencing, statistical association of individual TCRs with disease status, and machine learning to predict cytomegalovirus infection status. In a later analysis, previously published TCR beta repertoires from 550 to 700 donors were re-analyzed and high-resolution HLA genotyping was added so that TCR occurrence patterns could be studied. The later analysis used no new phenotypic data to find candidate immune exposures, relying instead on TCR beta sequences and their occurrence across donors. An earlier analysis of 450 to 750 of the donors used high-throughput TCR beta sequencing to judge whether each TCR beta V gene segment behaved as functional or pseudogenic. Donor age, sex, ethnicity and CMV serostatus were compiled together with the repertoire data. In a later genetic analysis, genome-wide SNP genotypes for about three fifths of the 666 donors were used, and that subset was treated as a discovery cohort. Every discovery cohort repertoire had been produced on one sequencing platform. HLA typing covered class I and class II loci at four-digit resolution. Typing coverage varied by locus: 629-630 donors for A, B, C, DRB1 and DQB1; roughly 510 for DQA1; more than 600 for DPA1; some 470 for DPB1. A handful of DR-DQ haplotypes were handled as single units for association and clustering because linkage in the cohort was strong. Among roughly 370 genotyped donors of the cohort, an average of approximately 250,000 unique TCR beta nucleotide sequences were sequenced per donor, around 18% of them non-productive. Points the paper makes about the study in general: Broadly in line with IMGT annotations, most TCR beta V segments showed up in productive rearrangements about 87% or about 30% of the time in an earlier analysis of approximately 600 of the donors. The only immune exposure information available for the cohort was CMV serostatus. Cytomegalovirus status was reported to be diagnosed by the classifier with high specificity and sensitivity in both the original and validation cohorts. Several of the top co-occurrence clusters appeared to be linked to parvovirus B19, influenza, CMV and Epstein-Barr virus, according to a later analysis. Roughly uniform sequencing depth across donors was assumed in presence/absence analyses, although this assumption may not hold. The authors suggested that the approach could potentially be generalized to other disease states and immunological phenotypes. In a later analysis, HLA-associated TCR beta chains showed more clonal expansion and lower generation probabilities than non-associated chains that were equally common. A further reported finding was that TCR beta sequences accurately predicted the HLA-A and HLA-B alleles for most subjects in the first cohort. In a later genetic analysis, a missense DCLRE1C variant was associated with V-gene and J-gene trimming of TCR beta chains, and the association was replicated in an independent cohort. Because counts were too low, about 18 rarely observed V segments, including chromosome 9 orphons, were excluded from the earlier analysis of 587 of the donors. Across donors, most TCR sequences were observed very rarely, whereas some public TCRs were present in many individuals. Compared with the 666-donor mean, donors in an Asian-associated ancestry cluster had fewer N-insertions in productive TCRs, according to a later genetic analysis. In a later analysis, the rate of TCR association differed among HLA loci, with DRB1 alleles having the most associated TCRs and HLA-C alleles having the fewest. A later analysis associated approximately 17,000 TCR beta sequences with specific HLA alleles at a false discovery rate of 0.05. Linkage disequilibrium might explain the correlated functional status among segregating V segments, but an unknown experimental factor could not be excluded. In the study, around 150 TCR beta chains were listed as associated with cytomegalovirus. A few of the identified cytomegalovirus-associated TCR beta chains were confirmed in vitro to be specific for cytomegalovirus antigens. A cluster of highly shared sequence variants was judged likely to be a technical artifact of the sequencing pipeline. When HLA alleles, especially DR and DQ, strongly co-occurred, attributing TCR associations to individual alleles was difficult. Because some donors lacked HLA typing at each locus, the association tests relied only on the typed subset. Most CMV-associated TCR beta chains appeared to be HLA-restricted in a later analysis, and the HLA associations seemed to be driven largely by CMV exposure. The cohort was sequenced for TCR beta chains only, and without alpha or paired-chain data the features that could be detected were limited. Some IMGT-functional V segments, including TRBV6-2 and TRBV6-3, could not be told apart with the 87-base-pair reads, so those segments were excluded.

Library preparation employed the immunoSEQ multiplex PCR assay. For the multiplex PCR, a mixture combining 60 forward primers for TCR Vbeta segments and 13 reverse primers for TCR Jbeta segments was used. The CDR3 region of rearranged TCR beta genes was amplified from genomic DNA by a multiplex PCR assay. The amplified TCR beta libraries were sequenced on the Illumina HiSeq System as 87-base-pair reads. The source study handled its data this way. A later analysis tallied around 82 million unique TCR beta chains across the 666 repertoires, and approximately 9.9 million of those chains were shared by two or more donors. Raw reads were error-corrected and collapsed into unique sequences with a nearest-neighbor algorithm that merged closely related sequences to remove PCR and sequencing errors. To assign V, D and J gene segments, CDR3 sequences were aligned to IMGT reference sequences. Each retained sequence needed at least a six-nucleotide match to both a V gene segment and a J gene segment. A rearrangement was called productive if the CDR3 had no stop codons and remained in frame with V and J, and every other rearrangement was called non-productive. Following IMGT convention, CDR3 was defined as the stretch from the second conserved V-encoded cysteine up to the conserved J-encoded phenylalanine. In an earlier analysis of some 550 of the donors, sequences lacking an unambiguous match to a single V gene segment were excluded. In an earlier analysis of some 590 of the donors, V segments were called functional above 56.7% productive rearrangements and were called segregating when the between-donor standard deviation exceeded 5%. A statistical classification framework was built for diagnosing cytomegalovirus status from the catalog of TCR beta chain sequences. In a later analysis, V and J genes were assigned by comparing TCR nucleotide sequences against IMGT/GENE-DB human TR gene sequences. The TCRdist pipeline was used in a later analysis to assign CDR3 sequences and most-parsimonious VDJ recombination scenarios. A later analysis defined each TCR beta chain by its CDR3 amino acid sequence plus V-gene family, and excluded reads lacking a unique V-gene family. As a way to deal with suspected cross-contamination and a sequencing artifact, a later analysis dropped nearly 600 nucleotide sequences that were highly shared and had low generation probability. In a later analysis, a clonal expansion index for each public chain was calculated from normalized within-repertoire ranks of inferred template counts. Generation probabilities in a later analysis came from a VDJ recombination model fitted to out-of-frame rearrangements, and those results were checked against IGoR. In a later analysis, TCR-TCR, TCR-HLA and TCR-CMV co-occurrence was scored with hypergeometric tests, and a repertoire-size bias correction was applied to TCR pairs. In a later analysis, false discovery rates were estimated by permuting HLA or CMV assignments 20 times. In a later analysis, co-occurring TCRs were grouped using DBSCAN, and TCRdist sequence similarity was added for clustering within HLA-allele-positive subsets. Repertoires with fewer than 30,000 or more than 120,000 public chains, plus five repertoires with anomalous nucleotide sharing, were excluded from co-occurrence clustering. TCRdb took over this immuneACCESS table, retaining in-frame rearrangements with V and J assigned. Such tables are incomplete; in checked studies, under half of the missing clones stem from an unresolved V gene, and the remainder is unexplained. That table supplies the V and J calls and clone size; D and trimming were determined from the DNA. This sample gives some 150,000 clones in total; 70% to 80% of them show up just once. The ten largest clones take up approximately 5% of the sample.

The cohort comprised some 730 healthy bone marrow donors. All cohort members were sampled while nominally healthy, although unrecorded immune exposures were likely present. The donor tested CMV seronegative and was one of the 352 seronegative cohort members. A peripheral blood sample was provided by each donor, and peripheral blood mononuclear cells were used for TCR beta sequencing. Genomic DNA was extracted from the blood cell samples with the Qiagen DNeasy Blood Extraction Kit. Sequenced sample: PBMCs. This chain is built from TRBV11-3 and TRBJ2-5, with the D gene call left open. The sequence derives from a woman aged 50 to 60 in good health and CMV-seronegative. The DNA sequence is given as TGTGCCAGCAGCCCCCCTCTAACAGAGACCCAGTACTTC. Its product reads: CASSPPLTETQYF.